The clone carrying this T cell receptor (beta chain) was seen many times. The antigen is unknown. TCR beta VDJ and CDR3 profiling used genomic DNA as template. TCRdb itself ran the reads through MiXCR, one entry per CDR3 protein. The data contain about 160,000 distinct CDR3 sequences, roughly 48% of them singletons. Flow cytometry had shown expanded CD8+CD57+ cells in the patients chosen for sequencing. V shed 1 base and J shed 2 bases, with 9 bases lying between them. The CDR3 runs to 14 residues. Looked up from germline, CDR1 is SNHLY and CDR2 is FYNNEI. This entry comes from a study of CD8+CD57+ T cells in acquired aplastic anemia. Study-level results: The study identified roughly 29 CD8+ CDR3 sequences shared by patients and controls.

This sequence was found in a human donor with aplastic anemia. The rearrangement uses TRBV2 and TRBJ2-7; D gene unclear. The sequencing sample was made of sorted CD4+, CD8+, or CD8+CD57+ T cells (not recorded which) from PBMCs. The CDR3 nucleotides read TGTGCCAGCAGTGAAGAGGGCACTCCCTACGAGCAGTACTTC. Its protein product is CASSEEGTPYEQYF.